Listed here is a single T cell receptor (beta chain). Seattle patients were enrolled during active infection and followed longitudinally. The data are from a study of blood T cell repertoires in COVID-19. Study information: The United States, Italy and Spain provided the acute and convalescent COVID-19 samples.

The CDR3 extends over 15 amino acids. Germline V CDR1 and CDR2: MNHNS, SASEGT. V gave up 3 bases and J gave up 5 bases, with 13 bases separating them. Data came from immunoSEQ multiplex PCR; TCRdb stores just in-frame clones and leaves some out. Among 150,000 to 200,000 clones listed, about 87% were seen once. What was sequenced was peripheral blood. This clonotype originated in a man in his 60s with COVID-19, enrolled during active disease. This chain connects TRBV6-1 to TRBJ1-4; D possibly corresponds to TRBD1 (5 bases). This CDR3 is CASSDGTGGNEKLFF. Here the CDR3 DNA reads TGTGCCAGCAGTGACGGTACTGGGGGGAATGAAAAACTGTTTTTT.